Below are 30 T cell receptor beta chains sequenced from a single sample in a study of HIV-infected patients and healthy controls. No cell fractionation was done, so the repertoire covers all unsorted peripheral blood T cells. Alpha and beta constant-region primers primed reverse transcription of approximately 460 ng RNA. Separate chain-specific third strand synthesis with multiplexing indices produced the alpha and beta libraries. Each CDR3 protein is one row after TCRdb ran MiXCR on the 5' RACE reads. Counted here are 10,000 to 15,000 distinct CDR3 sequences, under 13% occurring once; the ten biggest clones make up under 6.5%. What was sequenced was blood. These receptors were obtained from an adult in good health.

V and J are TRBV5-4 and TRBJ2-7, with a possible D match to TRBD1 (5 bases). Trimming removed 3 bases from V and 3 bases from J, with 13 bases in between. Germline CDR1 is SGHNT and CDR2 is YYREEE (reference sequence). The CDR3 has 14 amino acids. CDR3 sequence (DNA): TGTGCCAGCAGCTCCGACTTGACAGACTACGAGCAGTACTTC. As protein: CASSSDLTDYEQYF.

By its share, this clonotype is medium-sized. The V call is TRBV30, the J call TRBJ2-7; 12 nucleotides line up with TRBD2. Trimming took 4 bases from V and 6 from J; bases not matched to a gene: 4. Germline V gene sequence: CDR1 GTSNPN, CDR2 SVGIG (reference sequence). CDR3 size: 13 residues. The CDR3 protein is CAWKRTSGIEQYF. The CDR3 bases are TGTGCCTGGAAGAGGACTAGCGGGATCGAGCAGTACTTC.

This sequence joins TRBV29-1 and TRBJ2-5; 9 nucleotides line up with TRBD1. The CDR3 loop spans 13 amino acids. The V gene's germline CDR1 is SQVTM and CDR2 ANQGSEA. J gave up 5 bases and V 7 bases, and 8 bases lay outside the gene matches. CDR3 nucleotide sequence: TGCAGCGCGACAGGGGGATTTCGTGAGACCCAGTACTTC. It is translated as CSATGGFRETQYF.

This clonotype appeared a single time. The chain is built from TRBV7-2 and TRBJ1-4; D call uncertain. The germline V gene has CDR1 SGHTA and CDR2 FQGNSA. The CDR3 spans 14 residues. V gave up 2 bases and J gave up 3 bases, with 7 bases separating them. CDR3 protein: CASSLRAPNEKLFF. The CDR3 DNA reads as TGTGCCAGCAGCTTACGGGCACCTAATGAAAAACTGTTTTTT.

In its sample, this clonotype ranks as medium-sized. V gene TRBV5-1 combines with J gene TRBJ1-1; D ambiguous. V was shortened by 3 bases and J by 1 base, with 13 bases between the two germline ends. From germline, CDR1 is SGHRS and CDR2 YFSETQ. The CDR3 spans 15 residues. The CDR3 reads CASSWAVTPNTEAFF. In DNA, the CDR3 is TGCGCCAGCAGCTGGGCGGTAACACCGAACACTGAAGCTTTCTTT. Looking up the rest from reference TRBV5-1 and TRBJ1-1 gives the full variable domain: KAGVTQTPRYLIKTRGQQVTLSCSPISGHRSVSWYQQTPGQGLQFLFEYFSETQRNKGNFPGRFSGRQFSNSRSEMNVSTLELGDSALYLCASSWAVTPNTEAFFGQGTRLTVV.

By its share, this clonotype is medium-sized. The chain is built from TRBV7-2 and TRBJ2-1; D is uncertain. Germline lookup yields CDR1 SGHTA and CDR2 FQGNSA. CDR3 size: 16 residues. V was pared by 0 bases and J by 0 bases, with 9 bases between. The CDR3 region has the DNA TGTGCCAGCAGCTTAGCGCATGGTAGCTCCTACAATGAGCAGTTCTTC. Its protein product is CASSLAHGSSYNEQFF.

The chain has TRBV2 and TRBJ2-3; 7 nucleotides line up with TRBD2. V lost 8 bases and J lost 1; bases outside the gene matches: 6. Germline CDR1 SNHLY, CDR2 FYNNEI. The length of the CDR3 is 14 residues. The CDR3, as DNA: TGTGCCAGCTGCGGGAGTTACCGCACAGATACGCAGTATTTT. As protein: CASCGSYRTDTQYF.

This clonotype appeared a few times. V and J are TRBV20-1 and TRBJ2-2; D is undetermined. Germline V CDR1 and CDR2: DFQATT, SNEGSKA (reference sequence). The CDR3 has 9 residues. V lost 7 bases, J lost 6 bases, and 3 bases lay in between. This CDR3 is CSGSGELFF. As DNA, the CDR3 is TGCAGTGGTTCCGGGGAGCTGTTTTTT.

This clonotype was detected ten times or more. The rearrangement joins TRBV5-1 to TRBJ2-4; a weak D match, TRBD2 (5 bases). The CDR3 covers 16 residues. The V gene's germline CDR1 is SGHRS and CDR2 YFSETQ. V was shortened by 4 bases and J by 0 bases, with 14 bases between the two germline ends. CDR3 in DNA: TGCGCCAGCAGCCCGGGGTCCACTCTAGCCAAAAACATTCAGTACTTC. Translated: CASSPGSTLAKNIQYF.

This clonotype is medium-sized (0.01 to 0.1%) by share. This chain uses TRBV9 with TRBJ2-7; tentatively, D is TRBD2 (6 bases). The V and J ends lost 3 bases and 4 bases respectively, with 14 bases between them. Germline CDR1 and CDR2: SGDLS and YYNGEE. This CDR3 region has 14 residues. The CDR3 protein is CASSAQTSSYEQYF. CDR3 in DNA: TGTGCCAGCAGCGCTCAGACTAGTTCTTACGAGCAGTACTTC.

The chain links TRBV24-1 to TRBJ2-7, with D uncertain. CDR1 is KGHDR and CDR2 is SFDVKD in the germline V gene. V dropped 4 bases and J dropped 5 bases, with 11 bases sitting between them. The CDR3 covers 13 residues. CDR3 loop: CATSDGALDEQYF. For the CDR3, the DNA is TGTGCCACCAGTGACGGCGCCTTGGACGAGCAGTACTTC.

This clonotype is termed medium-sized. The chain uses TRBV7-3 and TRBJ1-6, with D perhaps matching TRBD1 (6 bases). The germline gives CDR1 SGHTA, CDR2 FQGTGA. The CDR3 covers 14 residues. V lost 4 bases and J 6 bases, leaving 10 bases between the germline ends. The CDR3 DNA is TGTGCCAGCAGCTCCGGACAGCCTAATTCACCCCTCCACTTT. As protein: CASSSGQPNSPLHF.

A few counts support this clonotype. The rearrangement uses TRBV10-3 and TRBJ1-5; the match to TRBD1 covers 7 bases. Germline trimming cut 3 bases from V and 7 bases from J; bases unmatched to any gene: 6. CDR1 is ENHRY, CDR2 SYGVKD, per germline. The CDR3 sequence is 14 residues long. CDR3 region: CAISDSGQSQPQHF. The CDR3 DNA sequence: TGTGCCATCAGTGACTCGGGACAGAGCCAGCCCCAGCATTTT.

This clonotype is labeled as medium-sized. The CDR3 loop reads CASRRGGTNEKLFF. CDR3 DNA sequence: TGTGCCAGCAGGAGGGGGGGGACTAATGAAAAACTGTTTTTT. This chain connects TRBV2 to TRBJ1-4, with D possibly matching TRBD1 (6 bases). Trimming left V 6 bases short and J 2 bases short, with 10 bases between. This CDR3 region has 14 residues. Germline assignment: CDR1 SNHLY and CDR2 FYNNEI.

In its sample, this clonotype ranks as medium-sized. V gene TRBV4-1 combines with J gene TRBJ2-6, with D perhaps given as TRBD1 or TRBD2 (5 bases each). V gave up 1 base and J gave up 2 bases, with 15 bases separating them. Germline V CDR1 and CDR2: MGHRA, YSYEKL. CDR3 length: 18 amino acids. CDR3 protein: CASSQGSVRGAGANVLTF. The DNA for the CDR3 is TGCGCCAGCAGCCAAGGTTCCGTTAGAGGGGCTGGGGCCAACGTCCTGACTTTC.

This clonotype came up many times. The chain combines TRBV11-2 with TRBJ2-7; D unclear. V lost 0 bases and J 2 bases, leaving 14 bases between the germline ends. CDR1 SGHAT and CDR2 FQNNGV come from the germline V gene. The CDR3 length is 16 residues. Written as DNA, the CDR3 is TGTGCCAGCAGCTTAGATCCCAGGCGACCGACCTACGAGCAGTACTTC. Translated, it gives CASSLDPRRPTYEQYF.

At least ten counts were recorded for this clonotype. The CDR3, as DNA: TGTGCCAGCAGTAGAGGCACCGGGGAGCTGTTTTTT. It translates to CASSRGTGELFF. The J gene is TRBJ2-2, the V gene TRBV5-5; the D is unclear. CDR3 size: 12 residues. Trimming took off 5 bases at V and 4 bases at J, with 6 bases between the two ends. Germline lookup yields CDR1 SGHKS and CDR2 YYEKEE (reference sequence).

This clonotype was seen repeatedly, ten times or more. V usage is TRBV28 and J usage is TRBJ1-1; D is unclear. The germline V gene has CDR1 MDHEN and CDR2 SYDVKM. This CDR3 is built from 14 residues. Trimming removed 2 bases from V and 5 bases from J, with 12 bases in between. The CDR3 protein is CASSLGSGQTEAFF. Here the CDR3 DNA reads TGTGCCAGCAGTTTAGGCTCGGGTCAGACTGAAGCTTTCTTT.

By its share, this clonotype is medium-sized. This chain links TRBV7-2 with TRBJ2-1, with TRBD1 matching 8 bases. J was trimmed by 5 bases and V by 3 bases; bases with no gene match: 6. CDR1 SGHTA and CDR2 FQGNSA come from the germline V gene. The CDR3 extends over 15 amino acids. As DNA, the CDR3 is TGTGCCAGCAGCTTTGGGACAGGACAGAACAATGAGCAGTTCTTC. Encoded protein: CASSFGTGQNNEQFF. Full variable domain (remainder filled in from reference TRBV7-2 and TRBJ2-1): GAGVSQSPSNKVTEKGKDVELRCDPISGHTALYWYRQSLGQGLEFLIYFQGNSAPDKSGLPSDRFSAERTGGSVSTLTIQRTQQEDSAVYLCASSFGTGQNNEQFFGPGTRLTVL.

This clonotype was observed many times. This chain connects TRBV29-1 to TRBJ1-1; D possibly corresponds to TRBD1 (6 bases). The V end was cut by 4 bases, the J end by 4 bases, with 7 bases between. The CDR3 extends over 11 amino acids. Germline V CDR1 and CDR2: SQVTM, ANQGSEA. For the CDR3, the DNA is TGCAGCGTTGGAGGGGGCACTGAAGCTTTCTTT. Amino acids: CSVGGGTEAFF.

Relative to its sample, this clonotype is medium-sized. V and J are TRBV27 and TRBJ2-7; tentatively, D is TRBD1 (5 bases). The CDR3 totals 13 residues. CDR1 and CDR2 from the germline V gene are MNHEY and SMNVEV (reference sequence). The V end was cut by 9 bases, the J end by 3 bases, with 15 bases between. The CDR3 bases are TGTGCCAGTACTACAGGTGTTGGCTACGAGCAGTACTTC. Protein: CASTTGVGYEQYF.

This clonotype has ten or more counts. As DNA, the CDR3 is TGCAGTGCTAGAGATCCCCAGAAGGAGACCCAGTACTTC. This codes for CSARDPQKETQYF. This rearrangement joins TRBV20-1 to TRBJ2-5; D unresolved. In germline, CDR1 is DFQATT, CDR2 SNEGSKA (reference sequence). CDR3 size: 13 residues. V lost 0 bases to trimming and J lost 5 bases, with 10 bases between them.

This clonotype has ten or more counts. The rearrangement links TRBV6-6 to TRBJ2-6; D call uncertain. Germline values: CDR1 MNHNY, CDR2 SVGAGI (reference sequence). This CDR3 region has 15 residues. V was trimmed by 4 bases and J by 0 bases, leaving 7 bases between them. CDR3 region: CASSSAASGANVLTF. CDR3 nucleotides: TGTGCCAGCAGTTCTGCCGCCTCTGGGGCCAACGTCCTGACTTTC.

The rearrangement joins TRBV27 to TRBJ2-5; the D is unclear. V was cut by 1 base and J by 3 bases, with 9 bases left in between. There are 14 residues in the CDR3. Germline V gives CDR1 MNHEY, CDR2 SMNVEV (reference sequence). The CDR3 is CASSLLNSKETQYF. DNA for the CDR3: TGTGCCAGCAGTTTATTGAACAGTAAAGAGACCCAGTACTTC.

By share of the sample, this clonotype is medium-sized. V gene TRBV29-1 combines with J gene TRBJ2-3; 8 nucleotides match TRBD2. J gave up 2 bases and V 5 bases, and 6 bases lay outside the gene matches. The CDR3 has 14 residues. Germline lookup yields CDR1 SQVTM and CDR2 ANQGSEA. The CDR3 sequence: CSVRGGAFTDTQYF. In nucleotides, the CDR3 is TGCAGCGTTCGGGGGGGCGCTTTCACAGATACGCAGTATTTT.

By share, this clonotype counts as medium-sized. This chain uses TRBV4-1 with TRBJ2-1; D call uncertain. This CDR3 is built from 15 residues. Germline CDR1 and CDR2: MGHRA and YSYEKL. Trimming removed 0 bases at V and 8 bases at J, with 14 bases between. The CDR3 DNA sequence: TGCGCCAGCAGCCAAGATGTAAACATGTTCGATGAGCAGTTCTTC. Translated, it gives CASSQDVNMFDEQFF.

This clonotype occurred many times. The genes are TRBV5-1 and TRBJ2-7; no reliable D call. Looked up from germline, CDR1 is SGHRS and CDR2 is YFSETQ. The CDR3 extends over 15 amino acids. Trimming removed 4 bases from V and 2 bases from J, with 16 bases in between. The CDR3 protein is CASSLYGRSTYEQYF. The CDR3 nucleotides read TGCGCCAGCAGCCTCTACGGGCGGTCGACCTACGAGCAGTACTTC.

The chain carries TRBV20-1 and TRBJ2-5; TRBD2 might be the D (7 bases). The CDR3 spans 14 residues. V lost 5 bases to trimming and J lost 4 bases, with 17 bases between them. The germline V gene encodes CDR1 DFQATT and CDR2 SNEGSKA (reference sequence). The chain's CDR3 is CSASRTGRGETQYF. For the CDR3, the DNA is TGCAGTGCTTCCCGAACAGGGAGGGGAGAGACCCAGTACTTC.

This clonotype is labeled medium-sized. J is TRBJ2-7 and V is TRBV14; no firm D call. Germline V gene data show CDR1 as SGHDN and CDR2 as FVKESK. Trimming took off 2 bases at V and 6 bases at J, with 14 bases between the two ends. This CDR3 contains 14 residues. CDR3 DNA: TGTGCCAGCAGCCAATTTCGTGATGCAGTCGAGCAGTACTTC. It is translated as CASSQFRDAVEQYF.

The chain uses TRBV7-9 and TRBJ2-5, with 10 bases matching TRBD1. CDR3 length equals 14 residues. Looked up from germline, CDR1 is SEHNR and CDR2 is FQNEAQ (reference sequence). The V segment lost 5 bases and the J segment 2 bases; nucleotides outside the gene matches: 2. This CDR3 reads CASSQGQGQETQYF. Written as DNA, the CDR3 is TGTGCCAGCAGCCAGGGACAGGGGCAAGAGACCCAGTACTTC.